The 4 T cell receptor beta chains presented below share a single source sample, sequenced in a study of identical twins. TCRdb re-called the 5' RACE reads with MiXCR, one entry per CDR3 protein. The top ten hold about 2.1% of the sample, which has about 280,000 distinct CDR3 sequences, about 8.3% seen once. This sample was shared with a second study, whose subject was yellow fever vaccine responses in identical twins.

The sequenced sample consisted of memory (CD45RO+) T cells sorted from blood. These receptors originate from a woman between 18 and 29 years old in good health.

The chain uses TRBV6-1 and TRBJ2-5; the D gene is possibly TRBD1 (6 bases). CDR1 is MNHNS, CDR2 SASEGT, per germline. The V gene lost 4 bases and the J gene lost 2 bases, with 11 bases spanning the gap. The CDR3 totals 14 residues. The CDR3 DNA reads TGTGCCAGCAGTGCTCAGGGGAAACAAGAGACCCAGTACTTC. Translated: CASSAQGKQETQYF.

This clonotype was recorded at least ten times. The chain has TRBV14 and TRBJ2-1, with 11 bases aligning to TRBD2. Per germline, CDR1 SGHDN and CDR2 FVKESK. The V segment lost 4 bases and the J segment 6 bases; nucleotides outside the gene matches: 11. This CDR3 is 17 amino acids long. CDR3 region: CASSPRLAGMIPNEQFF. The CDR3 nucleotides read TGTGCCAGCAGCCCCCGACTAGCGGGAATGATACCCAATGAGCAGTTCTTC.

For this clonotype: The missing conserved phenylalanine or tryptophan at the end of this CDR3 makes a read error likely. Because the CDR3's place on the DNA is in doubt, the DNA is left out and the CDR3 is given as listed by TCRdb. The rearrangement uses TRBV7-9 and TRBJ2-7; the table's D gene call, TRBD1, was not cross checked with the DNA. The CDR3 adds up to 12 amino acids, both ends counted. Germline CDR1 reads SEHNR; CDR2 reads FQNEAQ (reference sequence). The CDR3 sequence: CASSSRSGQVVL.

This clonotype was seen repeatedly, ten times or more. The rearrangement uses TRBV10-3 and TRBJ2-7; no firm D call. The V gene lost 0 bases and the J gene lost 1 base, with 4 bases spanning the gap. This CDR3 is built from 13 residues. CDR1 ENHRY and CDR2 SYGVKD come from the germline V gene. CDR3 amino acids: CAISESSSYEQYF. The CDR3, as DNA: TGTGCCATCAGTGAGTCGTCTTCCTACGAGCAGTACTTC.